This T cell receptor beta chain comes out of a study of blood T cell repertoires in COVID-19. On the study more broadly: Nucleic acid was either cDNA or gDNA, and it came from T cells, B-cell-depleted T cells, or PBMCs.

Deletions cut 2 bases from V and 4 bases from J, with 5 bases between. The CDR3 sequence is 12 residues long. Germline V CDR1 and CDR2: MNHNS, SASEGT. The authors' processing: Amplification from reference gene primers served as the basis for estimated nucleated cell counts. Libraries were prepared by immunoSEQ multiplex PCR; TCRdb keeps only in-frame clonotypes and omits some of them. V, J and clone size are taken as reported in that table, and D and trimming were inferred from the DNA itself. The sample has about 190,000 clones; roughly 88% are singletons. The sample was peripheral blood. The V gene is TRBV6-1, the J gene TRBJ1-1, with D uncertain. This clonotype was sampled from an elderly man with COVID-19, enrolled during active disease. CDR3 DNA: TGTGCCAGCAGTGAACAGATCACTGAAGCTTTCTTT. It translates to CASSEQITEAFF.